This paragraph reports one T cell receptor (beta chain). TCRdb called the reads again in MiXCR, with one record for every CDR3 protein. The sample has approximately 250,000 distinct CDR3 sequences; 22% are singletons. This record comes from a study of T cell repertoires in cytomegalovirus infection. Trimming took 6 bases from V and 4 from J; bases not matched to a gene: 9. CDR3 length: 14 residues. Germline-derived CDR1 and CDR2 are DFQATT and SNEGSKA (reference sequence). Sequenced material: CD8+ T cells from PBMCs. This receptor was taken from a human donor in good health (CMV status not recorded). Some clones in this sample may be carry-over from other donors' samples. This chain links TRBV20-1 with TRBJ2-3, with 8 bases identical to TRBD2. CDR3 nucleotide sequence: TGCAGTGCCACACAAGCGGGGGTAGCAGATACGCAGTATTTT. This sequence encodes CSATQAGVADTQYF.